Each of the 22 T cell receptor beta chains below was sequenced from the same sample in a study of T cells in Graves' hyperthyroidism and ophthalmopathy. RNA transcripts yielded amplified TCR beta CDR3 regions. The HTBI primer set was used in a first-round RT-PCR of the TCR CDR3. TCRdb processed the multiplex PCR reads anew with MiXCR; each CDR3 protein has one entry. Of a few hundred thousand distinct CDR3 sequences listed, around 19% are singletons. Sequenced: blood. The receptors were sampled from a middle-aged man with Graves' hyperthyroidism.

This clonotype was counted a few times. The chain links TRBV30 to TRBJ1-3; D might be TRBD1 (5 bases). V was cut by 0 bases and J by 1 base, with 10 bases left in between. From germline, CDR1 is GTSNPN and CDR2 SVGIG (reference sequence). CDR3 length equals 15 residues. The DNA of the CDR3 is TGTGCCTGGAGTGTATCCGGGGGATCTGGAAACACCATATATTTT. Residues: CAWSVSGGSGNTIYF. The whole variable domain, remainder taken from reference TRBV30 and TRBJ1-3, is SQTIHQWPATLVQPVGSPLSLECTVEGTSNPNLYWYRQAAGRGLQLLFYSVGIGQISSEVPQNLSASRPQDRQFILSSKKLLLSDSGFYLCAWSVSGGSGNTIYFGEGSWLTVV.

The V and J genes are TRBV19 and TRBJ2-3; D is possibly TRBD1 (6 bases). The CDR3 has 14 residues. V was trimmed by 3 bases and J by 2 bases, leaving 9 bases between them. The V gene's germline CDR1 is LNHDA and CDR2 SQIVND (reference sequence). The CDR3 here is CASSMTGFTDTQYF. The CDR3 DNA reads TGTGCCAGTAGTATGACAGGTTTCACAGATACGCAGTATTTT.

This clonotype has at least ten counts. V and J are TRBV20-1 and TRBJ2-2; unclear D gene. CDR1 and CDR2 from the germline V gene are DFQATT and SNEGSKA (reference sequence). CDR3 length: 14 residues. V was pared by 3 bases and J by 1 base, with 9 bases between. This chain's CDR3 is CSASAVMNTGELFF. The DNA of the CDR3 is TGCAGTGCTAGTGCAGTCATGAACACCGGGGAGCTGTTTTTT.

This clonotype has ten or more counts. The V and J genes are TRBV11-2 and TRBJ1-2; perhaps TRBD1 as D (5 bases). Germline V CDR1 and CDR2: SGHAT, FQNNGV. This CDR3 comprises 16 residues. Deletions cut 5 bases from V and 0 bases from J, with 16 bases between. The CDR3 spells CASSPYFRGSNYGYTF. The CDR3 nucleotides are TGTGCCAGCAGCCCCTACTTTAGGGGCTCTAACTATGGCTACACCTTC.

This clonotype was observed many times. The chain has TRBV6-1 and TRBJ1-1; no firm D call. V gave up 2 bases and J gave up 0 bases, with 10 bases separating them. This CDR3 has 15 residues. Germline V lookup: CDR1 MNHNS, CDR2 SASEGT. The CDR3 coding sequence is TGTGCCAGCAGTGAAACTTTAGGGATGAACACTGAAGCTTTCTTT. It is translated as CASSETLGMNTEAFF.

The chain is built from TRBV6-2 or TRBV6-3 and TRBJ2-7; no clear D. The germline CDR1 and CDR2 sequences are MNHEY and SVGEGT. This CDR3 has 15 residues. Trimming took 3 bases from V and 1 from J, leaving 13 bases between them. The CDR3 DNA is TGTGCCAGCAGTTATCCGGCCGGATTATCCTACGAGCAGTACTTC. Translated: CASSYPAGLSYEQYF.

This clonotype has just a few counts. The gene calls are TRBV29-1 and TRBJ2-7, with 15 bases lining up with TRBD2. From germline, CDR1 is SQVTM and CDR2 ANQGSEA. This CDR3 contains 19 residues. V shed 1 base, J shed 0 bases, and the junction held 10 bases outside the gene matches. The DNA of the CDR3 is TGCAGCGTTGAAGGAACACCGGGACTAGCGGGGGGCCGCTCCTACGAGCAGTACTTC. This gives the protein CSVEGTPGLAGGRSYEQYF.

This clonotype has a count of ten or more. This sequence joins TRBV30 and TRBJ1-3; maybe TRBD1 (5 bases). The ends were cut back, 3 bases at V and 5 bases at J, with 11 bases in the middle. Germline values: CDR1 GTSNPN, CDR2 SVGIG (reference sequence). The CDR3 runs to 13 residues. This CDR3 is CAWSSGSRNTIYF. The DNA of the CDR3 is TGTGCCTGGAGCTCAGGGTCAAGAAACACCATATATTTT.

This clonotype appeared many times. This chain connects TRBV27 to TRBJ2-5, with TRBD2 as a possible D gene (7 bases). Trimming shortened V by 2 bases and J by 5 bases, and 12 bases separated the two germline ends. Germline values: CDR1 MNHEY, CDR2 SMNVEV (reference sequence). The length of the CDR3 is 14 residues. DNA of the CDR3: TGTGCCAGCAGTTTAGGGGGGGCGAGGGAGACCCAGTACTTC. It yields the protein CASSLGGARETQYF.

This clonotype was counted once. The J gene is TRBJ2-5, the V gene TRBV24-1; TRBD1 might be the D (5 bases). V was trimmed by 4 bases and J by 4 bases, leaving 12 bases between them. CDR1 KGHDR and CDR2 SFDVKD come from the germline V gene. This CDR3 is 14 amino acids long. DNA of the CDR3: TGTGCCACCAGTGAAGGGGATCTCCGAGAGACCCAGTACTTC. Translating gives CATSEGDLRETQYF.

This clonotype was seen repeatedly, ten times or more. The chain is built from TRBV27 and TRBJ1-3; D is unclear. V dropped 6 bases and J dropped 1 base, with 13 bases sitting between them. The CDR3 sequence is 15 residues long. Germline loops: CDR1 MNHEY, CDR2 SMNVEV (reference sequence). The CDR3 reads CASRLTAASGNTIYF. The CDR3 DNA sequence: TGTGCCAGCAGATTGACGGCCGCATCTGGAAACACCATATATTTT.

This clonotype was counted many times. V is TRBV6-2 or TRBV6-3 and J is TRBJ1-2; 9 bases are a match to TRBD1. The V gene's germline CDR1 is MNHEY and CDR2 SVGEGT. The junction had 14 bases not matched to a gene; V was cut back by 6 bases and J by 3 bases. The CDR3 length is 17 residues. CDR3 sequence: CASRTDTGTGTHYGYTF. CDR3 DNA sequence: TGTGCCAGCAGGACCGATACCGGGACAGGGACTCACTATGGCTACACCTTC.

The sample holds many counts of this clonotype. The rearrangement uses TRBV7-2 and TRBJ1-5; TRBD1 matches at 9 bases. Unmatched junction bases numbered 4, after V lost 3 bases and J lost 7 bases. Germline lookup yields CDR1 SGHTA and CDR2 FQGNSA. The CDR3 has 14 amino acids. CDR3 protein: CASSLDRGGQPQHF. CDR3 DNA: TGTGCCAGCAGCTTGGACAGGGGAGGCCAGCCCCAGCATTTT.

The sample holds many counts of this clonotype. The genes are TRBV9 and TRBJ1-2; 8 positions agree with TRBD1. Germline V gene lookup returns CDR1 SGDLS and CDR2 YYNGEE. The CDR3 contains 16 residues. V lost 0 bases and J lost 4; bases outside the gene matches: 8. CDR3 amino acids: CASSVAGTGAAYGYTF. As DNA, the CDR3 is TGTGCCAGCAGCGTAGCCGGGACAGGAGCCGCCTATGGCTACACCTTC.

This clonotype has only a few counts. The rearrangement links TRBV7-9 to TRBJ2-5; the match to TRBD1 covers 9 bases. The CDR3 runs 16 residues. The germline V gene encodes CDR1 SEHNR and CDR2 FQNEAQ (reference sequence). J gave up 1 base and V 5 bases, and 8 bases lay outside the gene matches. CDR3 amino acids: CASSGPGTGPQETQYF. The CDR3 DNA is TGTGCCAGCAGCGGGCCTGGGACAGGGCCCCAAGAGACCCAGTACTTC.

There are many counts of this clonotype. This chain connects TRBV7-2 to TRBJ1-2; D is ambiguous. The CDR3 spans 12 residues. Germline V lookup: CDR1 SGHTA, CDR2 FQGNSA. With 2 bases removed from V and 4 bases from J, the gap between germline ends came to 5 bases. CDR3 nucleotides: TGTGCCAGCAGCTTAAACAGCTATGGCTACACCTTC. It yields the protein CASSLNSYGYTF.

This clonotype has a count of ten or more. The gene calls are TRBV5-1 and TRBJ2-3; D gene ambiguous. This CDR3 spans 14 amino acids. Germline CDR1 SGHRS, CDR2 YFSETQ. Trimming removed 4 bases at V and 3 bases at J, with 12 bases between. The CDR3 is CASSVMDGTDTQYF. CDR3 coding DNA: TGCGCCAGCAGCGTCATGGACGGTACAGATACGCAGTATTTT. The whole variable domain, filled in from reference TRBV5-1 and TRBJ2-3, reads KAGVTQTPRYLIKTRGQQVTLSCSPISGHRSVSWYQQTPGQGLQFLFEYFSETQRNKGNFPGRFSGRQFSNSRSEMNVSTLELGDSALYLCASSVMDGTDTQYFGPGTRLTVL.

The genes are TRBV6-1 and TRBJ2-5, with 10 bases aligning to TRBD2. The junction had 7 bases not matched to a gene; V was cut back by 6 bases and J by 3 bases. The CDR3 consists of 15 residues. Per the germline V gene, CDR1 is MNHNS and CDR2 is SASEGT. CDR3 region: CASRSGGAGEETQYF. CDR3 sequence (DNA): TGTGCCAGCAGGAGCGGGGGGGCCGGTGAAGAGACCCAGTACTTC.

This clonotype was counted many times. This chain connects TRBV27 to TRBJ1-1; D is undetermined. The CDR3 runs 14 residues. V lost 6 bases and J lost 3, with 14 bases in between. Germline V gene sequence: CDR1 MNHEY, CDR2 SMNVEV (reference sequence). The CDR3 DNA follows: TGTGCCAGCAGCCGGGCGCGGGAGGACACTGAAGCTTTCTTT. This translates into CASSRAREDTEAFF.

The rearrangement links TRBV28 to TRBJ2-2, with D perhaps TRBD1 or TRBD2 (5 bases each). This CDR3 comprises 15 residues. The V gene's germline CDR1 is MDHEN and CDR2 SYDVKM. Trimming cost V 1 base and J 3 bases, with 9 bases left between them. CDR3 sequence reads: CASSLSLGDTGELFF. For the CDR3, the DNA is TGTGCCAGCAGTTTATCCTTGGGGGACACCGGGGAGCTGTTTTTT.

The chain couples TRBV6-5 to TRBJ1-1, with TRBD1 matching over 7 bases. This CDR3 has 15 residues. Losses at the gene ends were 0 bases for V and 5 bases for J; bases not matched to a gene: 6. Germline CDR1 reads MNHEY; CDR2 reads SVGAGI. CDR3 DNA: TGTGCCAGCAGTTACTCGCCACAGGGGAGTACTGAAGCTTTCTTT. This encodes CASSYSPQGSTEAFF.

Many counts were recorded for this clonotype. The rearrangement links TRBV2 to TRBJ1-1, with D maybe TRBD1 (5 bases). V was shortened by 5 bases and J by 11 bases, with 18 bases between the two germline ends. Germline CDR1 SNHLY, CDR2 FYNNEI. The CDR3 covers 13 residues. For the CDR3, the DNA is TGTGCCAGCAGTCAAGGGGCAGGGAGGTTGGCTTTCTTT. It specifies CASSQGAGRLAFF.